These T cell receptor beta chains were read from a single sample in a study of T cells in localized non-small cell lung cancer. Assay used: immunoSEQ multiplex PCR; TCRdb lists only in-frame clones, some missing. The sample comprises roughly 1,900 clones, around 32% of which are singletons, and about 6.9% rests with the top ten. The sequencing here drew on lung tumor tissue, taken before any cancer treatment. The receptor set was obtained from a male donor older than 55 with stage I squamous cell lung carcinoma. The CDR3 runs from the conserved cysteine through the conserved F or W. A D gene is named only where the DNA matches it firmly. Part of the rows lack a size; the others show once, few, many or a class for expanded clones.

cdr3_aa: CAWSPRARTGELFF; cdr3_nt: TGTGCCTGGAGTCCGCGGGCCCGGACCGGGGAGCTGTTTTTT; clone_size: NA; v_call: TRBV30; d_call: NA; j_call: TRBJ2-2
cdr3_aa: CASSKGTSGSNEQFF; cdr3_nt: TGTGCCAGCAGCAAAGGGACTAGCGGGAGCAATGAGCAGTTCTTC; clone_size: few; v_call: TRBV11-3; d_call: TRBD2; j_call: TRBJ2-1
cdr3_aa: CASSLSLEGSTDTQYF; cdr3_nt: TGCGCCAGCAGCTTGTCTCTCGAGGGAAGCACAGATACGCAGTATTTT; clone_size: NA; v_call: TRBV5-1; d_call: NA; j_call: TRBJ2-3
cdr3_aa: CASSYSHTGELFF; cdr3_nt: TGTGCCAGCAGTTACAGTCACACCGGGGAGCTGTTTTTT; clone_size: few; v_call: TRBV6-8; d_call: NA; j_call: TRBJ2-2
cdr3_aa: CASSMVGGRGTEAFF; cdr3_nt: TGTGCCAGTAGTATGGTAGGAGGCCGAGGAACTGAAGCTTTCTTT; clone_size: few; v_call: TRBV19; d_call: NA; j_call: TRBJ1-1
cdr3_aa: CASSIGGTRNTIYF; cdr3_nt: TGTGCCAGTAGTATCGGGGGGACGCGAAACACCATATATTTT; clone_size: few; v_call: TRBV19; d_call: NA; j_call: TRBJ1-3
cdr3_aa: CAWSGYRGPNTEAFF; cdr3_nt: TGTGCCTGGAGCGGTTACAGGGGCCCGAACACTGAAGCTTTCTTT; clone_size: NA; v_call: TRBV30; d_call: TRBD1; j_call: TRBJ1-1
cdr3_aa: CASSFDGPLDTQYF; cdr3_nt: TGTGCCAGCAGCTTCGACGGGCCTTTAGATACGCAGTATTTT; clone_size: medium-sized; v_call: TRBV11-3; d_call: NA; j_call: TRBJ2-3
cdr3_aa: CASSRREEVVVTNEKLFF; cdr3_nt: TGTGCCAGTAGCCGCCGGGAGGAGGTCGTGGTGACTAATGAAAAACTGTTTTTT; clone_size: once; v_call: TRBV19; d_call: NA; j_call: TRBJ1-4
cdr3_aa: CASTQMGKETQYF; cdr3_nt: TGTGCCAGCACCCAGATGGGGAAGGAGACCCAGTACTTC; clone_size: large; v_call: TRBV6-8; d_call: NA; j_call: TRBJ2-5
cdr3_aa: CASSLAGVITEAFF; cdr3_nt: TGTGCCAGCAGCTTGGCGGGGGTTATCACTGAAGCTTTCTTT; clone_size: NA; v_call: TRBV11-3; d_call: NA; j_call: TRBJ1-1
cdr3_aa: CASGTGGGQPQHF; cdr3_nt: TGTGCCAGCGGCACAGGGGGCGGTCAGCCCCAGCATTTT; clone_size: NA; v_call: TRBV6-8; d_call: TRBD1; j_call: TRBJ1-5